This T cell receptor (beta chain) was captured by sequencing in a study of blood T cells in healthy people across ages (dated by TCRdb to the mid-2010s). About the investigation overall: In model experiments, template switching captured roughly one uniquely barcoded TCR beta cDNA molecule for every two T cells. The study analyzed two additional independent replicas of 1 million unique cDNA reads from the same blood draw for two donors, one aged 18 to 29 and one aged 80 or older. Four age groups were formed from the donors: young (average approximately 15 years), middle-aged (around 41), aged (approximately 60) and long-lived (approximately 78). Donors of different ages were randomly distributed across sequencing lanes to avoid experimental bias. Age-related changes in TCR beta repertoire diversity were measured in the study by deep sequencing normalized with unique cDNA molecular identifiers.

Donors were 39 systemically healthy Caucasian individuals from Russia aged roughly 6 to 100 years. Ten milliliters of peripheral blood were drawn from each donor into EDTA-treated Vacutainer tubes. Ficoll-Paque density-gradient centrifugation was used to isolate PBMCs, with at least 7 million obtained per sample. Trizol reagent was used to extract total RNA from PBMCs, with at least 5 micrograms per sample. Naive CD45RAhigh/CD27high T cell percentages were measured by flow cytometry on a PBMC aliquot from every donor. This clonotype was seen a handful of times. Its antigen is unknown. No base quality information exists; no much larger clone differs at one position. Library construction relied on 5' RACE. A second PCR of roughly 6 to 12 cycles was run with a J-beta primer mix and a sample-barcoded 5' primer. A template-switch 5' adaptor carrying 12 random nucleotides introduced a unique molecular identifier onto each TCR beta cDNA molecule. Each sample yielded at least 2.5 million CDR3-containing paired-end reads. First-strand cDNA synthesis was performed from all RNA using the Mint cDNA synthesis kit, with priming by a TRBC-specific oligonucleotide. Following uracil-DNA glycosylase treatment, a first 18-cycle PCR with universal primers M1SS and BC2_uni_R was performed on all cDNA. On the study's bioinformatics: For normalization, 1 million high-quality reads, each with a distinct molecular identifier, were randomly selected from each sample. Instead of being binned into consensus sequences, reads with shared molecular identifiers were discarded. MiTCR, run with a Q25 quality threshold and the strictest error-elimination algorithm, handled CDR3 identification, clonotype clustering and error correction. Lower-bound total TCR beta diversity was estimated with a nonparametric unseen species model using Euler transformation. The raw public data were reprocessed by TCRdb itself: fastp quality trimming at Q25, MiXCR clonotype calling, in-frame beta chains only. Duplicate CDR3 protein sequences are folded into a single record with the most common DNA and genes. The authors' filters were not applied to this entry. The sample yields approximately 1,700,000 distinct CDR3 sequences; around 42% were counted once. The ten largest clonotypes hold roughly 23% of the sample.

Study-level results and caveats: As age increased, observed TCR beta diversity per million T cells dropped in a roughly linear way, and a significant reduction was already evident by age approximately 40. Donor CMV infection status was unknown, potentially confounding age-related changes in expanded clonotypes. Estimates of total diversity from one million sequenced T cells were regarded as lower bounds and underestimates. The long-lived group showed more naive CD4+ T cells, fewer expanded clones and increased TCR diversity than the aged group, suggesting age selection. There was a strong correlation between observed TCR beta diversity and the percentage of naive T cells measured by flow cytometry. Since profiling was done on bulk unsorted PBMCs, naive and antigen-experienced compartments could not be conclusively compared.

The CDR3 runs 14 residues from the cysteine to the phenylalanine. Left in the record is the CDR3 DNA by itself, 42 bases read in frame from the first base. V trim: 5 bases; J trim: 4 bases; unmatched bases: 4. Reading the germline V gene gives CDR1 MNHEY and CDR2 SVGAGI. The sequencing input was blood. Recombination joined TRBV6-5 with TRBJ1-2; TRBD1 aligns with 10 central bases. The source of this sequence is a human donor in good health. The sequenced DNA is TGTGCCAGCAGTGATGGACAGGGGGTCTATGGCTACACCTTC. Translated, this is CASSDGQGVYGYTF.